What follows are 29 T cell receptor beta chains derived from one specimen sequenced in a study of T cells of healthy individuals. TCRdb independently ran MiXCR on the 5' RACE reads; one entry per CDR3 protein. The sample has around 83,000 distinct CDR3 sequences, about 4.8% seen once. The origin of the receptors is a female donor in good health.

At least ten counts were recorded for this clonotype. V and J are TRBV18 and TRBJ2-1; 8 bases map to TRBD2. This CDR3 has 17 amino acids. Germline assignment: CDR1 KGHSH and CDR2 LQKENI. The trim removed 3 bases at V and 0 bases at J, leaving 7 bases unmatched. CDR3 region: CASSPRSGANSYNEQFF. CDR3 in DNA: TGTGCCAGCTCACCTCGTAGCGGGGCGAACTCCTACAATGAGCAGTTCTTC.

This clonotype was counted ten times or more. This chain joins TRBV5-1 and TRBJ2-4, with 12 bases lining up with TRBD2. Per the germline V gene, CDR1 is SGHRS and CDR2 is YFSETQ. The CDR3 spans 16 residues. V was clipped by 3 bases and J by 0 bases; unmatched bases: 1. Written as DNA, the CDR3 is TGCGCCAGCAGCTGGACTAGCGGGATAGCCAAAAACATTCAGTACTTC. This translates into CASSWTSGIAKNIQYF.

This clonotype was seen many times. The chain joins TRBV20-1 to TRBJ2-2; TRBD2 agrees at 7 bases. The germline gives CDR1 DFQATT, CDR2 SNEGSKA (reference sequence). This CDR3 comprises 14 residues. Unmatched junction bases numbered 9, after V lost 6 bases and J lost 5 bases. CDR3 DNA: TGCAGTGCCATAAGCGGGGCTGTAACCGGGGAGCTGTTTTTT. It specifies CSAISGAVTGELFF.

This clonotype came up many times. The genes are TRBV3-1 and TRBJ2-3, with D perhaps assigned TRBD1 or TRBD2 (6 bases each). With 1 base removed from V and 3 bases from J, the gap between germline ends came to 11 bases. The CDR3 is 15 residues long. Germline-derived CDR1 and CDR2 are LGHDT and YNNKEL (reference sequence). CDR3 in DNA: TGTGCCAGCAGCCAAGGGGGGGCGGCGACAGATACGCAGTATTTT. It codes for CASSQGGAATDTQYF.

This clonotype was observed many times. The rearrangement links TRBV6-2 or TRBV6-3 to TRBJ2-1; TRBD1 agrees at 7 bases. The CDR3 runs to 17 residues. CDR1 MNHEY and CDR2 SVGEGT come from the germline V gene. V was clipped by 5 bases and J by 6 bases; unmatched bases: 16. Here the CDR3 DNA reads TGTGCCAGCAGTCCACGTCAGGGGGAGAAACCGTTCAATGAGCAGTTCTTC. As protein: CASSPRQGEKPFNEQFF.

Many counts were recorded for this clonotype. The J gene is TRBJ2-7, the V gene TRBV29-1, with 10 bases matching TRBD2. The CDR3 totals 14 residues. With 6 bases clipped from V and 4 bases from J, the junction kept 9 bases outside the gene matches. CDR1 SQVTM and CDR2 ANQGSEA come from the germline V gene. CDR3 in amino acids: CSVITGTSEYEQYF. The CDR3 DNA follows: TGCAGCGTCATAACCGGGACTAGCGAGTACGAGCAGTACTTC.

Only a few counts were recorded for this clonotype. The rearrangement links TRBV27 to TRBJ2-7; D may match TRBD1 or TRBD2 (5 bases each). Germline CDR1 MNHEY, CDR2 SMNVEV (reference sequence). Trimming removed 4 bases at V and 2 bases at J, with 12 bases between. The CDR3 is made up of 14 amino acids. The CDR3 here is CASSSKPGPYEQYF. CDR3 coding DNA: TGTGCCAGCAGTTCCAAACCGGGGCCCTACGAGCAGTACTTC.

In its sample, this clonotype was seen many times. CDR3 DNA: TGTGCCACCAGCAGAGATCCAGGGGAAAATGAGCAGTTCTTC. It translates to CATSRDPGENEQFF. The chain has TRBV15 and TRBJ2-1; TRBD1 might be the D (6 bases). CDR1 is LNHNV, CDR2 YYDKDF, per germline (reference sequence). Trimming shortened V by 0 bases and J by 7 bases, and 10 bases separated the two germline ends. This CDR3 is built from 14 residues.

This clonotype showed up many times. The V gene is TRBV10-3, the J gene TRBJ2-7; 7 nucleotides line up with TRBD1. The CDR3 totals 15 residues. The junction had 14 bases not matched to a gene; V was cut back by 8 bases and J by 4 bases. Germline CDR1 and CDR2: ENHRY and SYGVKD. CDR3 nucleotide sequence: TGTGCCATCGCTGGGTCCGGACCCAGGGGGTACGAGCAGTACTTC. Translated: CAIAGSGPRGYEQYF.

This clonotype showed up many times. The chain is built from TRBV27 and TRBJ2-2; D remains unclear. Trimming pared 8 bases from V and 4 bases from J, leaving 14 bases between. Germline assignment: CDR1 MNHEY and CDR2 SMNVEV (reference sequence). The CDR3 consists of 14 residues. The CDR3 DNA reads TGTGCCAGCGGGAATACAGAATTCACCGGGGAGCTGTTTTTT. Protein: CASGNTEFTGELFF.

The sample holds many counts of this clonotype. The chain employs TRBV29-1 and TRBJ2-1; 13 nucleotides align to TRBD2. This CDR3 is built from 17 residues. Germline V gives CDR1 SQVTM, CDR2 ANQGSEA. Trimming took 7 bases from V and 5 from J; bases not matched to a gene: 14. CDR3 residues: CSAPKTGLAGDNNEQFF. The CDR3 DNA reads TGCAGCGCCCCTAAAACCGGACTAGCGGGAGATAACAATGAGCAGTTCTTC.

This clonotype appeared a few times. CDR3: CSARAAKGFSGANVLTF. The DNA for the CDR3 is TGCAGTGCGAGGGCAGCCAAGGGTTTTTCTGGGGCCAACGTCCTGACTTTC. The chain carries TRBV20-1 and TRBJ2-6; maybe TRBD2 (5 bases). Deletions cut 6 bases from V and 1 base from J, with 19 bases between. The CDR3 is made up of 17 amino acids. Germline V gene lookup returns CDR1 DFQATT and CDR2 SNEGSKA (reference sequence).

This clonotype was counted many times. The rearrangement joins TRBV25-1 to TRBJ1-2; D is unclear. The CDR3 extends over 14 amino acids. Germline loops: CDR1 MGHDK, CDR2 SYGVNS. The V end was cut by 6 bases, the J end by 0 bases, with 11 bases between. The DNA of the CDR3 is TGTGCCAGCAGCCGCAGCGCGTCTAACTATGGCTACACCTTC. Protein product: CASSRSASNYGYTF.

This clonotype came up many times. The gene calls are TRBV29-1 and TRBJ2-2, with TRBD2 matching over 7 bases. This CDR3 has 15 residues. V shed 6 bases and J 6 bases; nucleotides not matched to a gene: 13. Germline values: CDR1 SQVTM, CDR2 ANQGSEA. The CDR3: CSVSGTTGWAGELFF. The DNA for the CDR3 is TGCAGCGTATCCGGGACTACCGGCTGGGCCGGGGAGCTGTTTTTT.

In its sample, this clonotype was seen many times. The rearrangement links TRBV4-3 to TRBJ2-7; 8 nucleotides align to TRBD1. The germline CDR1 and CDR2 sequences are LGHNA and YSLEER. The V and J ends lost 1 base and 12 bases, in that order; junction bases with no gene match: 11. The CDR3 is 14 amino acids. This chain's CDR3 is CASSQAQGAAPWYF. CDR3 DNA: TGCGCCAGCAGCCAAGCCCAGGGGGCGGCTCCCTGGTACTTC.

This clonotype has just a few counts. The chain uses TRBV7-2 and TRBJ1-1; possibly TRBD1 for D (6 bases). The ends were cut back, 4 bases at V and 1 base at J, with 7 bases in the middle. CDR1 SGHTA and CDR2 FQGNSA come from the germline V gene. The CDR3 loop spans 13 amino acids. CDR3 sequence: CASSWTENTEAFF. Written as DNA, the CDR3 is TGTGCCAGCAGCTGGACAGAGAACACTGAAGCTTTCTTT.

This clonotype was picked up a small number of times. This chain joins TRBV12-3 or TRBV12-4 and TRBJ1-1; D not certain. V was trimmed by 7 bases and J by 3 bases, leaving 15 bases between them. CDR3 length equals 14 residues. The CDR3 sequence: CASMSPGRDTEAFF. The CDR3 DNA sequence: TGTGCCAGCATGTCGCCGGGGAGAGACACTGAAGCTTTCTTT.

This clonotype came up many times. The chain links TRBV30 to TRBJ2-5, with 8 positions matching TRBD2. The CDR3 contains 15 residues. Unmatched junction bases numbered 10, after V lost 3 bases and J lost 4 bases. CDR1 is GTSNPN, CDR2 SVGIG, per germline (reference sequence). CDR3 amino acids: CAWSARPGGAETQYF. CDR3 nucleotide sequence: TGTGCCTGGAGCGCCCGGCCCGGGGGGGCAGAGACCCAGTACTTC.

CDR3 DNA: TGCGCCAGCAGTCAATTCCCCGGCAGGACGAACACCGGGGAGCTGTTTTTT. Residues: CASSQFPGRTNTGELFF. The chain employs TRBV23-1 and TRBJ2-2; D call uncertain. TRBV23-1 is placed among ORFs of uncertain function. V lost 1 base and J 0 bases, leaving 12 bases between the germline ends. This CDR3 has 17 residues.

This clonotype was counted ten times or more. The genes are TRBV29-1 and TRBJ2-1, with D perhaps matching TRBD1 (5 bases). CDR1 SQVTM and CDR2 ANQGSEA come from the germline V gene. The CDR3 runs to 12 residues. V was cut by 6 bases and J by 3 bases, with 9 bases left in between. The CDR3 DNA reads as TGCAGCGTAGCTAGGGGCTACAATGAGCAGTTCTTC. Amino acid sequence: CSVARGYNEQFF.

This clonotype has at least ten counts. V is TRBV3-1 and J is TRBJ2-5; D gene ambiguous. The CDR3 runs to 15 residues. V was shortened by 4 bases and J by 5 bases, with 17 bases between the two germline ends. The V gene's germline CDR1 is LGHDT and CDR2 YNNKEL (reference sequence). The chain's CDR3 is CASSPRAGWKETQYF. The DNA of the CDR3 is TGTGCCAGCAGCCCCCGGGCCGGGTGGAAGGAGACCCAGTACTTC.

This clonotype showed up just a few times. J is TRBJ1-2 and V is TRBV12-3 or TRBV12-4; D may be TRBD1 (5 bases). Trimming shortened V by 2 bases and J by 6 bases, and 16 bases separated the two germline ends. This CDR3 has 15 residues. CDR3: CASSLSFGTGHGYTF. CDR3 coding DNA: TGTGCCAGCAGTTTATCGTTCGGGACCGGCCATGGCTACACCTTC.

In its sample, this clonotype was seen many times. V is TRBV6-2 or TRBV6-3 and J is TRBJ1-1, with 8 bases lining up with TRBD1. CDR1 is MNHEY and CDR2 is SVGEGT in the germline V gene. V was pared by 8 bases and J by 8 bases, with 13 bases of the junction left unmatched. CDR3 length equals 14 residues. Written as DNA, the CDR3 is TGTGCCAGCGTAACCCCTCCCAGGGGGCTAGAAGCTTTCTTT. It encodes CASVTPPRGLEAFF.

This clonotype has just a few counts. V gene TRBV6-1 combines with J gene TRBJ2-1, with 9 bases that match TRBD1. The V gene end was trimmed by 9 bases and the J gene end by 7 bases; junction bases not matched to a gene: 10. Germline CDR1 MNHNS, CDR2 SASEGT. This CDR3 has 14 residues. The CDR3 loop is CASFSGTGSNEQFF. In DNA, the CDR3 is TGTGCCAGTTTCTCCGGGACAGGGTCGAATGAGCAGTTCTTC.

This clonotype was observed a few times. The V call is TRBV28, the J call TRBJ1-5; unclear D gene. The V and J ends lost 8 bases and 0 bases respectively, with 14 bases between them. Germline-derived CDR1 and CDR2 are MDHEN and SYDVKM. The CDR3 has 15 residues. The CDR3 nucleotides are TGTGCCAGCGGGTCCCTAGACCTTAGCAATCAGCCCCAGCATTTT. Protein sequence: CASGSLDLSNQPQHF.

This clonotype occurred a few times. CDR3: CASSLGLARSYEQYF. CDR3 in DNA: TGTGCCAGCAGTTTGGGACTAGCCAGATCCTACGAGCAGTACTTC. The genes are TRBV27 and TRBJ2-7, with 9 bases lining up with TRBD2. V shed 3 bases, J shed 1 base, and the junction held 4 bases outside the gene matches. CDR3 length: 15 residues. Germline CDR1 and CDR2: MNHEY and SMNVEV (reference sequence).

This clonotype was detected ten times or more. The chain has TRBV20-1 and TRBJ2-1, with TRBD2 matching 7 bases. V was clipped by 2 bases and J by 2 bases; unmatched bases: 9. The CDR3 has 16 residues. Looked up from germline, CDR1 is DFQATT and CDR2 is SNEGSKA (reference sequence). The CDR3 region has the DNA TGCAGTGCTAGATCGTATGGGGGGGAGACCTACAATGAGCAGTTCTTC. It translates to CSARSYGGETYNEQFF.

In this sample, this clonotype turned up many times. The V and J genes are TRBV12-3 or TRBV12-4 and TRBJ2-1; D gene ambiguous. The V end lost 5 bases, the J end lost 0 bases, and 14 bases lay between the germline ends. CDR3 size: 16 residues. CDR3 bases: TGTGCCAGCAGTCTTCATTCGGCGAGCTCCTACAATGAGCAGTTCTTC. This sequence encodes CASSLHSASSYNEQFF.

This clonotype came up many times. The chain couples TRBV19 to TRBJ2-7, with 7 bases identical to TRBD1. The germline V gene has CDR1 LNHDA and CDR2 SQIVND (reference sequence). The CDR3 extends over 14 amino acids. V gave up 7 bases and J gave up 0 bases; unmatched junction bases: 6. The CDR3, as DNA: TGTGCCAGTACCCCGACAGGGAGCTCCTACGAGCAGTACTTC. This sequence encodes CASTPTGSSYEQYF.